This T cell receptor (beta chain) was sequenced for a study of blood T cells in healthy people across ages. Findings of the study overall: PBMC samples, being unsorted, prevented any conclusive comparison of naive and antigen-experienced cells. Both higher diversity and more naive CD4+ cells marked long-lived donors when set against aged donors.

This clonotype was counted only a few times. What it binds is not known. Together with a sample-barcoded 5' primer, a J-beta primer mix was included in a second PCR lasting roughly 6 to 12 cycles. Every molecule of cDNA carried a tag from a template-switch adaptor with 12 random nucleotides. TCRdb used MiXCR to reprocess the 5' RACE reads, holding one entry per CDR3 protein. Of around 780,000 distinct CDR3 sequences listed, roughly 24% are singletons. V lost 4 bases, J lost 6 bases, and 4 bases stayed unmatched. The CDR3 is 15 amino acids. Per germline, CDR1 MNHEY and CDR2 SVGAGI. The same data also contributed to another study, on T cells of mothers and their children. From that study: Samples were obtained from a few healthy Caucasian mothers and their six children.

This clonotype was obtained from a boy aged 5-17 years in good health. The chain recombines TRBV6-5 with TRBJ2-1, with 12 nucleotides matching TRBD2. The material sequenced was blood. CDR3 nucleotides: TGTGCCAGCAGTTCAACTAGCGGGGGGCGCAATGAGCAGTTCTTC. This gives the protein CASSSTSGGRNEQFF.